This TCR beta chain emerged from a study of blood T cell repertoires in COVID-19. Study details: Italy, Spain and the United States were the sources of the convalescent and acute COVID-19 samples.

As processed by the authors: Reference gene primer amplification in the assay estimated nucleated cell counts. The data were produced by immunoSEQ multiplex PCR, yet TCRdb's version contains in-frame clones alone and is incomplete. V, J and clone size are taken as reported in that table, and D and trimming were inferred from the DNA itself. The sample comprises 55,000 to 90,000 clones, about 89% of which are singletons, and about an eighth rests with the top ten. The germline gives CDR1 LGHDT, CDR2 YNNKEL (reference sequence). The CDR3 is 13 residues long. V lost 3 bases, J lost 1 base, and 6 bases lay in between.

The sequenced sample consisted of peripheral blood. The chain combines TRBV3-1 (or the pseudogene TRBV3-2) with TRBJ1-1; no firm D call. The origin of this receptor is a woman aged 60-75 years with acute or convalescent COVID-19. The CDR3 region has the DNA TGTGCCAGCAGCCAGGGAGGGAACACTGAAGCTTTCTTT. Amino acid sequence: CASSQGGNTEAFF.